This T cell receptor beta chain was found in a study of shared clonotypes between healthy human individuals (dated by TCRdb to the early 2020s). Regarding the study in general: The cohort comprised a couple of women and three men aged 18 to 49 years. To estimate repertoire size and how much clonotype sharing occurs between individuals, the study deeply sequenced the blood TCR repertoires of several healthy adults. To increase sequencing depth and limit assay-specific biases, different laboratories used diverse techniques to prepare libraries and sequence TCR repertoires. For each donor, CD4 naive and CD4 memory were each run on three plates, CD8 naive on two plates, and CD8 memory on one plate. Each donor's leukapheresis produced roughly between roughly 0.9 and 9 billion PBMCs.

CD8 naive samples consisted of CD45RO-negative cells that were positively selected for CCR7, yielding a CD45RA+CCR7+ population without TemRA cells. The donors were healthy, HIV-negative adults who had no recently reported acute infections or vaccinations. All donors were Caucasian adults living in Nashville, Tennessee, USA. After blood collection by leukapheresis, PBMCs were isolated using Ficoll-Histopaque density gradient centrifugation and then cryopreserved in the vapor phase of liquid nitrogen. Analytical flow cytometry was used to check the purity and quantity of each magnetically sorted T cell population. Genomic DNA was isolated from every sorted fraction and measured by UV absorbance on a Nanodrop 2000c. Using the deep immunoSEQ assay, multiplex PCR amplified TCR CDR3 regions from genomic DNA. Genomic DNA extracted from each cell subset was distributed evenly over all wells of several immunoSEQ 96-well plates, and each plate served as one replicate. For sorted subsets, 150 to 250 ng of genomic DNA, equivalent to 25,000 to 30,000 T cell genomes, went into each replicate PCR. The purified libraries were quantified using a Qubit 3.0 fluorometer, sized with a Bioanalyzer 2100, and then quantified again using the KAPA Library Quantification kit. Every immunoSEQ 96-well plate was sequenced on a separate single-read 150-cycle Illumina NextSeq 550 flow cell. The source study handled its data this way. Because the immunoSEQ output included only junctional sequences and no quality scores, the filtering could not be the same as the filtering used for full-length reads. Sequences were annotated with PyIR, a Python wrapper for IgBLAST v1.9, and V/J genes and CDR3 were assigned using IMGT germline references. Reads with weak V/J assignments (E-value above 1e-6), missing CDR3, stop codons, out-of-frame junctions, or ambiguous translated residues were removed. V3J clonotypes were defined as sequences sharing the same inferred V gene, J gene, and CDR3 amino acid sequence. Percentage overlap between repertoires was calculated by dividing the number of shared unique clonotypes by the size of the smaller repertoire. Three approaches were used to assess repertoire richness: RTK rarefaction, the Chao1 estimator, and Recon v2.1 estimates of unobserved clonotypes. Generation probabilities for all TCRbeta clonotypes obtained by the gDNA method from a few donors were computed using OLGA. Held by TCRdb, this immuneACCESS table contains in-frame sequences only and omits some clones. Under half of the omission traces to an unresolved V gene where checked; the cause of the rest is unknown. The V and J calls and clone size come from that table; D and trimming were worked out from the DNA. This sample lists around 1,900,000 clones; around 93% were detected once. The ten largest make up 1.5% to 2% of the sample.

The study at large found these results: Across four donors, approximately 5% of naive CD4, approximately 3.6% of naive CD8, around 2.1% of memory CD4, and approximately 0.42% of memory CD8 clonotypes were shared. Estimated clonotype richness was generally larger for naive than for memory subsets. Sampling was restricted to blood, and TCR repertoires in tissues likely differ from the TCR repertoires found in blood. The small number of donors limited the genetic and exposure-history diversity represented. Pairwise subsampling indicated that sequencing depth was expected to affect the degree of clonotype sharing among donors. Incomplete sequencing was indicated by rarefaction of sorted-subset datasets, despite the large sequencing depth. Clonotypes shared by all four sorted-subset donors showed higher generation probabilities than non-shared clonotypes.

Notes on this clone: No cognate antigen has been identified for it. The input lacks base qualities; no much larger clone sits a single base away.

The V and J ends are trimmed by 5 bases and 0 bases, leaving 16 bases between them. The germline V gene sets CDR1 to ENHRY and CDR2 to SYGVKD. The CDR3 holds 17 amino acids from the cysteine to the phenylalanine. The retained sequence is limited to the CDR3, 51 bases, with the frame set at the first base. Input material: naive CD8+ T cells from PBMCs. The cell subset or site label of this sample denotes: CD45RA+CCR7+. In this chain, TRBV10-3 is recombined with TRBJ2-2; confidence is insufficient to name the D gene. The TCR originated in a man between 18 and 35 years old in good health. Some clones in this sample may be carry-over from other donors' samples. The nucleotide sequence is TGTGCCATCAGTCAATCGACATACGCTACGAACACCGGGGAGCTGTTTTTT. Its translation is CAISQSTYATNTGELFF.